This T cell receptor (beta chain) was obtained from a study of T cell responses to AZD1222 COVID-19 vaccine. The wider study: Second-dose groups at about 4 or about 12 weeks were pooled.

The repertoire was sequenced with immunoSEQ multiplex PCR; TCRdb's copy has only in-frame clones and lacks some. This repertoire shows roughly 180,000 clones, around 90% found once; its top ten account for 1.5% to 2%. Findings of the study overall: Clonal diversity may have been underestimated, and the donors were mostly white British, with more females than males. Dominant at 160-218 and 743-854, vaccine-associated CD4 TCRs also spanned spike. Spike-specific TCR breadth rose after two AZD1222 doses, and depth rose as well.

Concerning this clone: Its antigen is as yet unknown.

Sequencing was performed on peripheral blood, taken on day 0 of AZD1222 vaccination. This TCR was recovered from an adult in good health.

CDR3 bases: TGTGCCAGCCTCCGGGACGGATTCTACGAGCAGTACTTC. It yields the protein CASLRDGFYEQYF. This chain connects TRBV6-5 to TRBJ2-7; the D call may be TRBD1 or TRBD2 (5 bases each). Germline CDR1 MNHEY, CDR2 SVGAGI. This CDR3 comprises 13 residues. Trimming left V 8 bases short and J 3 bases short, with 14 bases between.